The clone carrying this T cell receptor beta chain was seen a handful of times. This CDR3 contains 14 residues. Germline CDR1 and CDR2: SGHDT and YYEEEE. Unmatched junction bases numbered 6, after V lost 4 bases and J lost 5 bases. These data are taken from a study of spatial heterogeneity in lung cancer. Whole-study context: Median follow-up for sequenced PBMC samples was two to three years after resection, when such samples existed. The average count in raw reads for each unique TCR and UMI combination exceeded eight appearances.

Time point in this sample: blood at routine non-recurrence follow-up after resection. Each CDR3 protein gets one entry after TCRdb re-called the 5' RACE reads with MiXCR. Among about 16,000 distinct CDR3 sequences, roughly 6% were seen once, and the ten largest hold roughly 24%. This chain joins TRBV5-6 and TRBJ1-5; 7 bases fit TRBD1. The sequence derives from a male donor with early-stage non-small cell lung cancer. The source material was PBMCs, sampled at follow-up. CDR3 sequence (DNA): TGTGCCAGCAGCCTGAGGACAGGTTATCAGCCCCAGCATTTT. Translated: CASSLRTGYQPQHF. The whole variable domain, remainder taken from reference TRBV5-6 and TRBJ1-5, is DAGVTQSPTHLIKTRGQQVTLRCSPKSGHDTVSWYQQALGQGPQFIFQYYEEEERQRGNFPDRFSGHQFPNYSSELNVNALLLGDSALYLCASSLRTGYQPQHFGDGTRLSIL.